This T cell receptor beta chain came from a study of shared clonotypes between healthy human individuals. Terminally differentiated effector memory CD45RA+ cells were excluded from the naive CD8 cells, which were CD45RO-negative and positively selected for CCR7. Profiling relied on immunoSEQ multiplex PCR, and the TCRdb table lists in-frame clones only, not all of them. The table has about 2,100,000 clones, about 92% seen once; the top ten hold 1.5% to 2%. CDR3 length: 17 residues. J was trimmed by 0 bases and V by 5 bases; bases with no gene match: 12. Germline V gene data show CDR1 as SQVTM and CDR2 as ANQGSEA.

Sequences were obtained from naive CD8+ T cells from PBMCs. This rearrangement joins TRBV29-1 to TRBJ2-3, with 9 nucleotides matching TRBD2. This clonotype was sampled from a man aged 18-30 years in good health. Some clones in this sample may be carry-over from other donors' samples. DNA for the CDR3: TGCAGCGTTCAAGGGGGTGTAGCGGGAGTTAGCACAGATACGCAGTATTTT. This translates into CSVQGGVAGVSTDTQYF.